Below are 17 T cell receptor beta chains sequenced from a single sample in a study of response to subunit inactivated influenza vaccine. TCRdb itself ran the RT-PCR reads through MiXCR, one entry per CDR3 protein. Here the sample spans around 520,000 distinct CDR3 sequences, 12% being singletons. Sequencing used PBMCs from blood, obtained on the day of vaccination. The receptors shown here come from a man in his fifties who received an inactivated influenza vaccine.

The chain recombines TRBV27 with TRBJ2-7; D remains ambiguous. The germline CDR1 and CDR2 sequences are MNHEY and SMNVEV (reference sequence). The ends were cut back, 11 bases at V and 2 bases at J, with 13 bases in the middle. This CDR3 is 12 amino acids long. CDR3 in amino acids: CAHDPPPYEQYF. Written as DNA, the CDR3 is TGTGCCCATGATCCACCCCCCTACGAGCAGTACTTC.

This clonotype was observed a handful of times. V usage is TRBV7-2 and J usage is TRBJ2-1; 7 nucleotides align to TRBD1. J lost 7 bases, V lost 4 bases, and 7 bases had no gene match. The CDR3 has 14 amino acids. Germline V gene sequence: CDR1 SGHTA, CDR2 FQGNSA. The CDR3 coding sequence is TGTGCCAGCAGCTACTCGACAGGGTCGAATGAGCAGTTCTTC. The encoded protein is CASSYSTGSNEQFF.

The rearrangement uses TRBV7-8 and TRBJ2-7; TRBD2 agrees at 8 bases. J lost 5 bases, V lost 8 bases, and 5 bases had no gene match. Looked up from germline, CDR1 is SGHVS and CDR2 is FQNEAQ. The CDR3 length is 12 residues. The CDR3 coding sequence is TGTGCCAGCCAAGCGGGAGTGGACGAGCAGTACTTC. It specifies CASQAGVDEQYF.

The table lists this clonotype with many counts. The V gene is TRBV3-1, the J gene TRBJ2-7; unclear D gene. The V end was cut by 4 bases, the J end by 1 base, with 14 bases between. From germline, CDR1 is LGHDT and CDR2 YNNKEL (reference sequence). This CDR3 contains 15 residues. The CDR3 DNA follows: TGTGCCAGCAGCCCAGCTTATAAGAAGTCCTACGAGCAGTACTTC. Translation: CASSPAYKKSYEQYF.

V usage is TRBV4-2 and J usage is TRBJ2-7; 9 nucleotides match TRBD2. The germline gives CDR1 LGHNA, CDR2 YNFKEQ. With 0 bases clipped from V and 2 bases from J, the junction kept 2 bases outside the gene matches. CDR3 length equals 15 residues. This CDR3 reads CASSQEAGGPYEQYF. DNA for the CDR3: TGTGCCAGCAGCCAAGAGGCGGGAGGGCCCTACGAGCAGTACTTC.

This chain joins TRBV7-2 and TRBJ2-7, with TRBD2 as a possible D gene (7 bases). Germline V lookup: CDR1 SGHTA, CDR2 FQGNSA. Trimming removed 5 bases from V and 4 bases from J, with 15 bases in between. This CDR3 is built from 14 residues. CDR3 region: CASSPPGGGYEQYF. The DNA for the CDR3 is TGTGCCAGCAGCCCACCGGGGGGCGGGTACGAGCAGTACTTC.

The table lists this clonotype with a few counts. The rearrangement joins TRBV3-1 to TRBJ2-7, with D uncertain. CDR1 and CDR2 (germline): LGHDT, YNNKEL (reference sequence). The CDR3 has 15 residues. Trimming pared 3 bases from V and 5 bases from J, leaving 17 bases between. DNA of the CDR3: TGTGCCAGCAGCCAGATTCACAACTTGGCAAACGAGCAGTACTTC. Protein: CASSQIHNLANEQYF.

The chain has TRBV12-3 or TRBV12-4 and TRBJ2-6, with unresolved D. The CDR3 sequence is 13 residues long. Trimming took 7 bases from V and 4 from J, leaving 8 bases between them. CDR3 in amino acids: CASTQLGANVLTF. CDR3 sequence (DNA): TGTGCCAGCACCCAATTAGGGGCCAACGTCCTGACTTTC.

This clonotype was seen a few times. CDR3 sequence: CASSYSTGTGGGGYTF. As DNA, the CDR3 is TGTGCCAGCAGTTACTCGACCGGGACAGGGGGCGGAGGCTACACCTTC. The rearrangement uses TRBV6-5 and TRBJ1-2; 12 bases map to TRBD1. Per germline, CDR1 MNHEY and CDR2 SVGAGI. The length of the CDR3 is 16 residues. V was clipped by 0 bases and J by 8 bases; unmatched bases: 7.

This sequence joins TRBV7-2 and TRBJ2-7; TRBD2 agrees at 11 bases. With V trimmed by 7 bases and J by 2 bases, 10 bases remained unmatched. The CDR3 runs to 16 residues. Germline loops: CDR1 SGHTA, CDR2 FQGNSA. The CDR3 here is CASIMGLAERAYEQYF. The CDR3, as DNA: TGTGCCAGCATCATGGGACTAGCGGAGAGGGCCTACGAGCAGTACTTC.

This clonotype was detected a few times. The chain couples TRBV28 to TRBJ2-3; no clear D. The CDR3 is 13 residues long. CDR1 is MDHEN and CDR2 is SYDVKM in the germline V gene. Trimming took 2 bases from V and 6 from J, leaving 9 bases between them. In DNA, the CDR3 is TGTGCCAGCAGTTTAACTGTATCCGATACGCAGTATTTT. Its protein product is CASSLTVSDTQYF. Using reference TRBV28 and TRBJ2-3 for the parts outside the CDR3, the full variable domain is DVKVTQSSRYLVKRTGEKVFLECVQDMDHENMFWYRQDPGLGLRLIYFSYDVKMKEKGDIPEGYSVSREKKERFSLILESASTNQTSMYLCASSLTVSDTQYFGPGTRLTVL.

This clonotype was counted a few times. The rearrangement uses TRBV20-1 and TRBJ1-4; TRBD1 aligns across 9 bases. The CDR3 has 14 amino acids. Germline V gene sequence: CDR1 DFQATT, CDR2 SNEGSKA (reference sequence). Trimming took 4 bases from V and 7 from J; bases not matched to a gene: 7. CDR3 coding DNA: TGCAGTGCTACGGGACAGGGCGTTGGTGAAAAACTGTTTTTT. Amino acids: CSATGQGVGEKLFF.

The chain recombines TRBV7-2 with TRBJ1-4, with 10 bases identical to TRBD1. Trimming at V came to 4 bases and at J to 4 bases, leaving 9 bases not matched to a gene. The CDR3 is made up of 17 amino acids. Germline V gene lookup returns CDR1 SGHTA and CDR2 FQGNSA. The CDR3: CASSSAFGTGDNEKLFF. The CDR3 DNA follows: TGTGCCAGCAGCTCCGCCTTCGGGACAGGGGATAATGAAAAACTGTTTTTT. The full variable domain, in which reference TRBV7-2 and TRBJ1-4 provide the parts outside the CDR3, is GAGVSQSPSNKVTEKGKDVELRCDPISGHTALYWYRQSLGQGLEFLIYFQGNSAPDKSGLPSDRFSAERTGGSVSTLTIQRTQQEDSAVYLCASSSAFGTGDNEKLFFGSGTQLSVL.

This clonotype was observed many times. The chain links TRBV15 to TRBJ2-3, with 9 bases matching TRBD1. Trimming removed 2 bases from V and 4 bases from J; junction bases left unmatched: 1. Germline-derived CDR1 and CDR2 are LNHNV and YYDKDF (reference sequence). This CDR3 has 14 residues. The CDR3 sequence: CATSRRTGADTQYF. CDR3 sequence (DNA): TGTGCCACCAGCAGACGGACAGGGGCAGATACGCAGTATTTT.

V gene TRBV5-5 combines with J gene TRBJ2-7, with a tentative D call TRBD1 (6 bases). CDR3 length: 15 residues. Looked up from germline, CDR1 is SGHKS and CDR2 is YYEKEE (reference sequence). Trimming took off 4 bases at V and 2 bases at J, with 16 bases between the two ends. CDR3 region: CASSADGTGTYEQYF. Here the CDR3 DNA reads TGTGCCAGCAGCGCCGATGGTACAGGGACCTACGAGCAGTACTTC.

V and J are TRBV5-1 and TRBJ2-7; D is uncertain. The CDR3 is 17 amino acids. Between the trimmed V and J ends, which lost 0 bases and 0 bases, there was a span of 16 bases. Germline CDR1 SGHRS, CDR2 YFSETQ. The CDR3 coding sequence is TGCGCCAGCAGCTTGGTTCGTTCACTTTCGGGCTCCTACGAGCAGTACTTC. Its protein product is CASSLVRSLSGSYEQYF.

The J gene is TRBJ1-5, the V gene TRBV20-1; no clear D. Trimming removed 1 base at V and 0 bases at J, with 16 bases between. Per the germline V gene, CDR1 is DFQATT and CDR2 is SNEGSKA (reference sequence). The CDR3 loop spans 17 amino acids. This CDR3 reads CSARGRGPSDSNQPQHF. The DNA of the CDR3 is TGCAGTGCTAGAGGCCGCGGTCCGAGTGATAGCAATCAGCCCCAGCATTTT.